The clone carrying this T cell receptor beta chain was counted once. This sample is drawn from a study of cytomegalovirus exposure and HLA in healthy donors. The length of the CDR3 is 12 residues. The germline V gene encodes CDR1 SNHLY and CDR2 FYNNEI. Deletions cut 4 bases from V and 0 bases from J, with 4 bases between. It was with 60 Vbeta and 13 Jbeta primers that the PCR ran. Libraries were prepared by immunoSEQ multiplex PCR; TCRdb keeps only in-frame clonotypes and omits some of them. The sample lists about 120,000 clones; less than 80% were seen once. The sequence was obtained from a man younger than 40 in good health and CMV-seronegative. The rearrangement joins TRBV2 to TRBJ2-7; D unresolved. Material: PBMCs. The chain's CDR3 is CASSASSYEQYF. The CDR3, as DNA: TGTGCCAGCAGTGCTAGCTCCTACGAGCAGTACTTC. Full variable domain (missing parts from reference TRBV2 and TRBJ2-7): EPEVTQTPSHQVTQMGQEVILRCVPISNHLYFYWYRQILGQKVEFLVSFYNNEISEKSEIFDDQFSVERPDGSNFTLKIRSTKLEDSAMYFCASSASSYEQYFGPGTRLTVT.